This T cell receptor (beta chain) was sequenced during a study of T cell responses to AZD1222 COVID-19 vaccine. Study information: Pooling covered second doses at about 4 or about 12 weeks.

Note on this clone: The antigen is not known.

TCRdb's table, derived via immunoSEQ multiplex PCR, lists solely in-frame clones and lacks some. The data contain about 110,000 clones, roughly 90% of them seen just once; the ten biggest clones take up approximately 7%. Study observations and caveats: Possibly, clonal diversity was underestimated; donors were largely white British and included more females. The number of AZD1222 recipients seropositive at baseline was only 5 to 7. None of the repertoires were sampled until the peak T cell response had passed.

The CDR3 totals 16 residues. Germline V gene lookup returns CDR1 MDHEN and CDR2 SYDVKM. Germline trimming cut 7 bases from V and 1 base from J; bases unmatched to any gene: 10. The sequence came from an adult in good health. Sequencing was performed on peripheral blood, taken on day 0 of AZD1222 vaccination. The rearrangement joins TRBV28 to TRBJ1-1, with 9 bases fitting TRBD1. In DNA form, the CDR3 reads TGTGCCAGCACGTTTCTTCCGGGACAGGGGAACACTGAAGCTTTCTTT. It specifies CASTFLPGQGNTEAFF.